A single sample is the source of the 30 T cell receptor beta chains below, sequenced in a study of shared clonotypes between healthy human individuals. The repertoire was sequenced with immunoSEQ multiplex PCR; TCRdb's copy has only in-frame clones and lacks some. The sample contains millions of clones, 85% to 95% of which appear only once. The sequencing input was naive CD4+ T cells from PBMCs. Subset denoted: CD45RA+ positively selected. These receptors came from a man aged 18 to 30 in good health. Some clones in this sample may be carry-over from other donors' samples.

The chain uses TRBV28 and TRBJ1-1; D possibly corresponds to TRBD1 (5 bases). Germline V gene data show CDR1 as MDHEN and CDR2 as SYDVKM. This CDR3 is built from 14 residues. Deletions cut 5 bases from V and 4 bases from J, with 14 bases between. CDR3 amino acids: CASSRQKGATEAFF. In DNA, the CDR3 is TGTGCCAGCAGTAGACAGAAAGGGGCCACTGAAGCTTTCTTT.

V usage is TRBV7-3 and J usage is TRBJ2-1, with 8 bases that match TRBD1. CDR3 length: 17 amino acids. The J segment lost 0 bases and the V segment lost 5 bases, leaving 9 bases of the junction unmatched. Germline V gene lookup returns CDR1 SGHTA and CDR2 FQGTGA. CDR3 region: CASSLSDRVSSYNEQFF. CDR3 DNA sequence: TGTGCCAGCAGCCTATCGGACAGGGTAAGCTCCTACAATGAGCAGTTCTTC.

The genes are TRBV9 and TRBJ2-7; D perhaps matches TRBD2 (6 bases). Trimming stripped 4 bases from V and 3 bases from J, with 14 bases between. Germline V gene lookup returns CDR1 SGDLS and CDR2 YYNGEE. The CDR3 runs to 14 residues. CDR3 sequence reads: CASSPGRDLYEQYF. The CDR3 bases are TGTGCCAGCAGCCCTGGGCGGGACCTCTACGAGCAGTACTTC.

This chain connects TRBV9 to TRBJ2-5, with 8 bases fitting TRBD1. J gave up 0 bases and V 3 bases, and 4 bases lay outside the gene matches. The length of the CDR3 is 15 residues. The germline gives CDR1 SGDLS, CDR2 YYNGEE. CDR3 region: CASSGTGLYQETQYF. The CDR3 bases are TGTGCCAGCAGCGGGACAGGGTTGTACCAAGAGACCCAGTACTTC.

The sample holds one count of this clone. J is TRBJ1-5 and V is TRBV28; TRBD1 matches at 9 bases. Germline trimming cut 8 bases from V and 4 bases from J; bases unmatched to any gene: 21. CDR3 length: 19 residues. CDR1 MDHEN and CDR2 SYDVKM come from the germline V gene. This CDR3 reads CASAPPWVTGTGLNQPQHF. CDR3 in DNA: TGTGCCAGCGCCCCCCCCTGGGTCACCGGGACAGGGTTGAATCAGCCCCAGCATTTT. Drawing the rest from reference TRBV28 and TRBJ1-5, the complete variable domain is DVKVTQSSRYLVKRTGEKVFLECVQDMDHENMFWYRQDPGLGLRLIYFSYDVKMKEKGDIPEGYSVSREKKERFSLILESASTNQTSMYLCASAPPWVTGTGLNQPQHFGDGTRLSIL.

A single count supports this clone. This rearrangement joins TRBV6-6 to TRBJ1-4; no clear D. V lost 6 bases and J 3 bases, leaving 14 bases between the germline ends. The CDR3 totals 15 residues. Per germline, CDR1 MNHNY and CDR2 SVGAGI (reference sequence). The CDR3 here is CASSSLSGSNEKLFF. DNA of the CDR3: TGTGCCAGCAGCTCATTGTCCGGGTCTAATGAAAAACTGTTTTTT.

The chain uses TRBV10-2 and TRBJ1-1; 7 bases align to TRBD1. This CDR3 has 18 residues. V shed 4 bases, J shed 1 base, and the junction held 15 bases outside the gene matches. Germline CDR1 WSHSY, CDR2 SAAADI. CDR3 region: CASSGRGLGRNPNTEAFF. The CDR3 nucleotides read TGCGCCAGCAGTGGGAGGGGGCTGGGGAGAAATCCGAACACTGAAGCTTTCTTT.

The rearrangement links TRBV18 to TRBJ2-5; D may be TRBD1 (5 bases). The DNA end favors TRBJ2-7, so the J call may be wrong. Germline lookup yields CDR1 KGHSH and CDR2 LQKENI. CDR3 length: 14 residues. The CDR3 here is CASSQQAETYEQYF. CDR3 DNA: TGTGCCAGCTCCCAACAGGCAGAAACCTACGAGCAGTACTTC.

The J gene is TRBJ2-1, the V gene TRBV6-5; D tentatively fits TRBD1 or TRBD2 (5 bases each). The V gene lost 0 bases and the J gene lost 1 base, with 10 bases spanning the gap. From germline, CDR1 is MNHEY and CDR2 SVGAGI. CDR3 length: 16 amino acids. CDR3 coding DNA: TGTGCCAGCAGTTACTCACCCGGGACGTCCTACAATGAGCAGTTCTTC. Amino acids: CASSYSPGTSYNEQFF.

This sequence joins TRBV19 and TRBJ1-2, with D maybe TRBD1 (5 bases). The CDR3 loop spans 15 amino acids. Germline CDR1 reads LNHDA; CDR2 reads SQIVND (reference sequence). Trimming took off 4 bases at V and 3 bases at J, with 15 bases between the two ends. The CDR3 DNA reads as TGTGCCAGTAGTACGACCAGCAGGGCGCACTATGGCTACACCTTC. Residues: CASSTTSRAHYGYTF. The complete variable domain, with remaining parts taken from reference TRBV19 and TRBJ1-2, reads DGGITQSPKYLFRKEGQNVTLSCEQNLNHDAMYWYRQDPGQGLRLIYYSQIVNDFQKGDIAEGYSVSREKKESFPLTVTSAQKNPTAFYLCASSTTSRAHYGYTFGSGTRLTVV.

The chain uses TRBV2 and TRBJ2-3; perhaps TRBD2 as D (6 bases). The germline V and J ends were trimmed by 8 bases and 5 bases, with 20 bases remaining between them. Per germline, CDR1 SNHLY and CDR2 FYNNEI. The CDR3 contains 15 residues. The CDR3 coding sequence is TGTGCCAGCCTGAAGGACGGGAGACTCAGAGATACGCAGTATTTT. This gives the protein CASLKDGRLRDTQYF.

The rearrangement joins TRBV28 to TRBJ1-2; D is unresolved. Trimming removed 4 bases from V and 4 bases from J, with 13 bases in between. CDR1 MDHEN and CDR2 SYDVKM come from the germline V gene. This CDR3 has 14 residues. CDR3 amino acids: CASSSPPGSYGYTF. The CDR3 bases are TGTGCCAGCAGTTCGCCTCCGGGGTCCTATGGCTACACCTTC.

This clone came up a few times. The rearrangement joins TRBV7-6 to TRBJ1-5, with D hard to call. Germline V CDR1 and CDR2: SGHVS, FNYEAQ. Trimming took 5 bases from V and 0 from J, leaving 8 bases between them. The CDR3 spans 14 residues. CDR3 sequence reads: CASSPTYSNQPQHF. The DNA for the CDR3 is TGTGCCAGCAGCCCAACCTATAGCAATCAGCCCCAGCATTTT.

This chain links TRBV11-2 with TRBJ2-3; 7 bases agree with TRBD2. Unmatched junction bases numbered 6, after V lost 5 bases and J lost 4 bases. CDR1 is SGHAT and CDR2 is FQNNGV in the germline V gene. This CDR3 comprises 14 residues. The CDR3 DNA follows: TGTGCCAGCAGCCCTATTCGGGGGGCAGATACGCAGTATTTT. Its translation is CASSPIRGADTQYF. The entire variable domain, with the rest obtained from reference TRBV11-2 and TRBJ2-3, is as follows: EAGVAQSPRYKIIEKRQSVAFWCNPISGHATLYWYQQILGQGPKLLIQFQNNGVVDDSQLPKDRFSAERLKGVDSTLKIQPAKLEDSAVYLCASSPIRGADTQYFGPGTRLTVL.

This clone was recorded only once. This sequence joins TRBV19 and TRBJ2-1; possibly TRBD1 or TRBD2 for D (5 bases each). Germline values: CDR1 LNHDA, CDR2 SQIVND (reference sequence). Trimming removed 0 bases from V and 9 bases from J, with 9 bases in between. This CDR3 is built from 13 residues. The CDR3 DNA reads as TGTGCCAGTAGTATAGATTGGGGGAGTGAGCAGTTCTTC. Translation: CASSIDWGSEQFF.

The rearrangement joins TRBV25-1 to TRBJ1-4; maybe TRBD1 (5 bases). V was cut by 0 bases and J by 6 bases, with 14 bases left in between. The CDR3 is 16 amino acids. CDR1 and CDR2 from the germline V gene are MGHDK and SYGVNS. CDR3 protein: CASSEYGPGTDEKLFF. The DNA of the CDR3 is TGTGCCAGCAGTGAATATGGTCCCGGGACGGATGAAAAACTGTTTTTT.

CDR3 sequence: CASSPLVAGNEQFF. CDR3 sequence (DNA): TGTGCCAGCAGCCCTCTCGTGGCGGGCAATGAGCAGTTCTTC. This chain links TRBV11-2 with TRBJ2-1; tentative D call: TRBD2 (5 bases). Germline-derived CDR1 and CDR2 are SGHAT and FQNNGV. The germline V and J ends were trimmed by 5 bases and 6 bases, with 14 bases remaining between them. This CDR3 is built from 14 residues.

This chain links TRBV6-1 with TRBJ2-5; 11 nucleotides line up with TRBD1. The CDR3 totals 15 residues. Germline CDR1 reads MNHNS; CDR2 reads SASEGT. With 2 bases clipped from V and 5 bases from J, the junction kept 4 bases outside the gene matches. CDR3: CASSEWTGGEETQYF. Here the CDR3 DNA reads TGTGCCAGCAGTGAATGGACAGGGGGCGAGGAGACCCAGTACTTC.

This rearrangement joins TRBV7-8 to TRBJ2-7, with 8 bases lining up with TRBD2. The V and J ends lost 5 bases and 6 bases, in that order; junction bases with no gene match: 24. Germline V gives CDR1 SGHVS, CDR2 FQNEAQ. CDR3 length: 19 residues. This CDR3 reads CASSSDSFDTGTRRGEQYF. Here the CDR3 DNA reads TGTGCCAGCAGCAGTGATTCTTTCGATACCGGGACTAGGAGGGGCGAGCAGTACTTC.

CDR3 nucleotide sequence: TGTGCCAGCAGCTTAGATCTAGGAGAGACCCAGTACTTC. Its translation is CASSLDLGETQYF. This rearrangement joins TRBV7-3 to TRBJ2-5; D ambiguous. The V end lost 2 bases, the J end lost 4 bases, and 8 bases lay between the germline ends. Germline CDR1 reads SGHTA; CDR2 reads FQGTGA. The CDR3 covers 13 residues.

This clone was seen only once. This specimen includes other DNA sequences encoding the same CDR3. V gene TRBV6-6 combines with J gene TRBJ2-5; the D is unclear. The CDR3 totals 12 residues. Germline V gene lookup returns CDR1 MNHNY and CDR2 SVGAGI (reference sequence). V lost 6 bases and J lost 2, with 7 bases in between. For the CDR3, the DNA is TGTGCCAGCAGCTATTTTCAAGAGACCCAGTACTTC. Translation gives CASSYFQETQYF.

The chain couples TRBV19 to TRBJ1-1; D is perhaps TRBD1 (5 bases). CDR1 and CDR2 from the germline V gene are LNHDA and SQIVND (reference sequence). The CDR3 extends over 14 amino acids. V gave up 5 bases and J gave up 4 bases, with 14 bases separating them. Written as DNA, the CDR3 is TGTGCCAGTAGTCCCGACAGAGGTTTCACTGAAGCTTTCTTT. Encoded protein: CASSPDRGFTEAFF.

The genes are TRBV7-3 and TRBJ2-7; the D gene could be TRBD1 or TRBD2 (5 bases each). The CDR3 has 16 residues. Germline assignment: CDR1 SGHTA and CDR2 FQGTGA. V lost 5 bases and J lost 2, with 19 bases in between. CDR3 sequence: CASSLLGGTLTYEQYF. Written as DNA, the CDR3 is TGTGCCAGCAGCCTCCTTGGTGGGACGCTAACCTACGAGCAGTACTTC.

V gene TRBV6-1 combines with J gene TRBJ2-7, with 7 bases matching TRBD2. This CDR3 has 13 amino acids. The germline V gene encodes CDR1 MNHNS and CDR2 SASEGT. J was trimmed by 3 bases and V by 8 bases; bases with no gene match: 7. The DNA for the CDR3 is TGTGCCAGCCCAGCGGGGCCCGTCTACGAGCAGTACTTC. As protein: CASPAGPVYEQYF.

The chain is built from TRBV5-1 and TRBJ2-5; perhaps TRBD2 as D (5 bases). The CDR3 runs 15 residues. Deletions cut 0 bases from V and 3 bases from J, with 12 bases between. The germline V gene encodes CDR1 SGHRS and CDR2 YFSETQ. The CDR3 DNA reads as TGCGCCAGCAGCTTGGCCCTCTCGGGGAAAGAGACCCAGTACTTC. Protein sequence: CASSLALSGKETQYF.

J is TRBJ2-1 and V is TRBV29-1; unclear D gene. Looked up from germline, CDR1 is SQVTM and CDR2 is ANQGSEA. Between the trimmed V and J ends, which lost 6 bases and 4 bases, there was a span of 13 bases. The CDR3 is 13 residues long. As DNA, the CDR3 is TGCAGCGTCGGACGAGGACCATACAATGAGCAGTTCTTC. Amino acids: CSVGRGPYNEQFF.

The chain has TRBV10-3 and TRBJ2-7; weak D call: TRBD2 (5 bases). Trimming removed 0 bases from V and 6 bases from J, with 15 bases in between. The CDR3 is 15 amino acids. Germline assignment: CDR1 ENHRY and CDR2 SYGVKD. CDR3 in amino acids: CAISESTGVRAEQYF. The DNA of the CDR3 is TGTGCCATCAGTGAGTCGACCGGGGTTCGGGCCGAGCAGTACTTC.

V usage is TRBV11-2 and J usage is TRBJ2-3, with no clear D. V lost 4 bases and J lost 2, with 10 bases in between. The germline V gene has CDR1 SGHAT and CDR2 FQNNGV. The CDR3 has 14 residues. The CDR3 loop is CASSSDRVTDTQYF. The CDR3 DNA reads TGTGCCAGCAGCTCTGACCGGGTCACAGATACGCAGTATTTT.

V is TRBV9 and J is TRBJ1-2; 9 bases are a match to TRBD1. The germline V gene encodes CDR1 SGDLS and CDR2 YYNGEE. There are 16 residues in the CDR3. With 4 bases clipped from V and 4 bases from J, the junction kept 11 bases outside the gene matches. The DNA for the CDR3 is TGTGCCAGCAGCACGACTGGACAGGGGACCCCCTATGGCTACACCTTC. Translation: CASSTTGQGTPYGYTF.

The chain employs TRBV28 and TRBJ2-7; D remains unclear. The CDR3 contains 12 residues. Germline V CDR1 and CDR2: MDHEN, SYDVKM. Trimming took off 7 bases at V and 5 bases at J, with 12 bases between the two ends. The chain's CDR3 is CASTQQENEQYF. In DNA, the CDR3 is TGTGCCAGCACCCAGCAGGAGAACGAGCAGTACTTC.